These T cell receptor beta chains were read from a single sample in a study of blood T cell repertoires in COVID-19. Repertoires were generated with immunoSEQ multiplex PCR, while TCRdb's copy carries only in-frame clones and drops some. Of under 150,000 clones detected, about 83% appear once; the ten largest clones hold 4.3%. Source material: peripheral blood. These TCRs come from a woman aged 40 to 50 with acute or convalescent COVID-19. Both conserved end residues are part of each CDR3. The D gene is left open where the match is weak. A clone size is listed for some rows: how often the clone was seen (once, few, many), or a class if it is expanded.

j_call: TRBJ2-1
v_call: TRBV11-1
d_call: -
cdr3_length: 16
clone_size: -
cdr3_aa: CASSPRSPGIYNEQFF
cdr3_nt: TGTGCCAGCAGCCCCCGGTCCCCGGGGATTTACAATGAGCAGTTCTTC

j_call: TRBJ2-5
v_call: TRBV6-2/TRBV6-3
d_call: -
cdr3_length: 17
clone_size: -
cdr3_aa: CASSYEGVRRIQETQYF
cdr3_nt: TGTGCCAGCAGTTACGAAGGGGTTAGACGAATCCAAGAGACCCAGTACTTC

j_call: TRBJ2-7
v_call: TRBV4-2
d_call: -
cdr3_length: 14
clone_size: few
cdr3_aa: CASSQVGSGYEQYF
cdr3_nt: TGTGCCAGCAGCCAAGTCGGGAGTGGGTACGAGCAGTACTTC

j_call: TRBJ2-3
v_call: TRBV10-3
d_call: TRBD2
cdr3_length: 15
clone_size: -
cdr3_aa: CAISLAGLSRDTQYF
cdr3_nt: TGTGCCATCAGTTTAGCGGGACTCAGCAGGGATACGCAGTATTTT

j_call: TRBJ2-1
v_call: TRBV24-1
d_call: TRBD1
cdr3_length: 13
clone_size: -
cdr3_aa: CATSDLTGAGQFF
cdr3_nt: TGTGCCACCAGTGATCTCACAGGGGCCGGGCAGTTCTTC

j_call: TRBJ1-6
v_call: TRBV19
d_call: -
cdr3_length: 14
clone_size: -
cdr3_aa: CASSIGRTVSPLHF
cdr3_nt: TGTGCCAGTAGTATTGGAAGGACAGTTTCACCCCTCCACTTT

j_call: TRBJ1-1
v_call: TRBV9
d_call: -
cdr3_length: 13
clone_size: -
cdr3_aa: CASSVAGEPEAFF
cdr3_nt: TGTGCCAGCAGCGTAGCTGGGGAGCCAGAAGCTTTCTTT

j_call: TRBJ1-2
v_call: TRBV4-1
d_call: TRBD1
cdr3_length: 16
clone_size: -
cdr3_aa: CASSQDRLDRGGGYTF
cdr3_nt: TGCGCCAGCAGCCAAGATCGACTAGACAGGGGAGGAGGCTACACCTTC

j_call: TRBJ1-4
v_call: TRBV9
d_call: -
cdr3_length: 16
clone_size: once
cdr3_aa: CASSYGLQGSNEKLFF
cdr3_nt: TGTGCCAGCAGCTACGGTCTGCAGGGGTCTAATGAAAAACTGTTTTTT

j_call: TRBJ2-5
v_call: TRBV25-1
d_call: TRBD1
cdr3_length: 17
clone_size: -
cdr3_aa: CASSAGTGGRKGGTQYF
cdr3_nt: TGTGCCAGCAGTGCGGGGACAGGGGGCCGGAAAGGGGGGACCCAGTACTTC

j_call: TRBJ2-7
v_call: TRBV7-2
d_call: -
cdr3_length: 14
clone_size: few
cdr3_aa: CASSLGLGKYEQYF
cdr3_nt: TGTGCCAGCAGCTTAGGACTAGGAAAATACGAGCAGTACTTC

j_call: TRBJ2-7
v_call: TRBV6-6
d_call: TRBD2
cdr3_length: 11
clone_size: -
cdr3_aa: CASVGGWEQYF
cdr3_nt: TGTGCCTCGGTGGGGGGGTGGGAGCAGTACTTC

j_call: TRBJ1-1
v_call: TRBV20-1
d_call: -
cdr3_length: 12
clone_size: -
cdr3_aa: CSASLEVTEAFF
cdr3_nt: TGCAGTGCTAGTCTTGAGGTCACTGAAGCTTTCTTT

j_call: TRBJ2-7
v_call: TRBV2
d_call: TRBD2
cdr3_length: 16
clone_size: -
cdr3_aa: CASSGSLAGNSYEQYF
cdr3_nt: TGTGCCAGCAGTGGCTCTCTAGCGGGGAACTCCTACGAGCAGTACTTC

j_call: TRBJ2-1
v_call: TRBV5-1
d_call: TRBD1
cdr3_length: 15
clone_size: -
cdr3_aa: CASSSDRGKNNEQFF
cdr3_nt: TGCGCCAGCAGCTCCGACAGGGGGAAAAACAATGAGCAGTTCTTC

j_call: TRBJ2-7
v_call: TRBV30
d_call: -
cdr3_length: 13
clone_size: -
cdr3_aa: CAYLLGAGYEQYF
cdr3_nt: TGTGCCTATCTACTTGGGGCTGGTTACGAGCAGTACTTC

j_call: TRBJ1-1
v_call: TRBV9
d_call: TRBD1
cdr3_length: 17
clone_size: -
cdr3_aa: CASSVVDRNKMNTEAFF
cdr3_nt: TGTGCCAGCAGCGTAGTGGACAGGAACAAAATGAACACTGAAGCTTTCTTT

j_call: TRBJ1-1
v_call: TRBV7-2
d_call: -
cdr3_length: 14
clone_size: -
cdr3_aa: CASSFSGRGTEAFF
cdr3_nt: TGTGCCAGCAGCTTTTCAGGGCGTGGGACTGAAGCTTTCTTT

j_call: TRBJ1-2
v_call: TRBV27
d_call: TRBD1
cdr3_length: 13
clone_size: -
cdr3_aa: CASSFGLGGGYTF
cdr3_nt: TGTGCCAGCAGTTTCGGGCTAGGGGGCGGCTACACCTTC

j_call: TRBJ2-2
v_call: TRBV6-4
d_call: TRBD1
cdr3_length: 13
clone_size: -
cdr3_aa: CASSETGGGRLFF
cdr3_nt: TGTGCCAGCAGTGAGACAGGGGGCGGAAGGCTGTTTTTT

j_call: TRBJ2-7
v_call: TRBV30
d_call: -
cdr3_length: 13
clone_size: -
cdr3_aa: CAWGQDSTYEQYF
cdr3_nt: TGTGCCTGGGGCCAGGACAGTACCTACGAGCAGTACTTC

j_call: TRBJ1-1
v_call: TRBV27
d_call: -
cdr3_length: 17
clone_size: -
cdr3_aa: CASTPTVRGGGNTEAFF
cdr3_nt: TGTGCCAGCACTCCCACGGTCCGGGGCGGGGGGAACACTGAAGCTTTCTTT

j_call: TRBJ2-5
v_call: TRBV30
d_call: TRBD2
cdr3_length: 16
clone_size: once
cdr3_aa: CALLRAGGQYQETQYF
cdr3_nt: TGTGCCCTTCTCCGAGCGGGGGGGCAGTACCAAGAGACCCAGTACTTC

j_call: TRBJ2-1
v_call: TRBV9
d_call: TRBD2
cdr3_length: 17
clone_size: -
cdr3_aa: CASAGTSGGASVNEQFF
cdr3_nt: TGTGCCAGCGCCGGGACTAGCGGGGGGGCTTCGGTCAATGAGCAGTTCTTC

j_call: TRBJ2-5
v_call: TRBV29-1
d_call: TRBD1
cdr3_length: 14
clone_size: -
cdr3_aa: CSVDSTSQGIAQYF
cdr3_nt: TGCAGCGTTGACAGCACCTCACAGGGGATCGCCCAGTACTTC

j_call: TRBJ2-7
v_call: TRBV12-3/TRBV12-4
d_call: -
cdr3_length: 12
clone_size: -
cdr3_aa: CASSFPRDEQYF
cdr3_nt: TGTGCCAGCAGTTTTCCTAGAGACGAGCAGTACTTC

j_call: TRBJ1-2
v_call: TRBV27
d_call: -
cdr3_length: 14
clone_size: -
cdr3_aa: CASSLKGAAYGYTF
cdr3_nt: TGTGCCAGCAGTTTAAAAGGAGCCGCCTATGGCTACACCTTC

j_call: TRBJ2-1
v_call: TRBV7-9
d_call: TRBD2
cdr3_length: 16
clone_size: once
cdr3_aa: CASSLGTSVLRNEQFF
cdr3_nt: TGTGCCAGCAGCTTAGGGACTAGCGTCCTAAGGAATGAGCAGTTCTTC

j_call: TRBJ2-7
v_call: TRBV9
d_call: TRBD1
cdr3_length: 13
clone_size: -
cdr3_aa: CASSTGVSYEQYF
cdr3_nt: TGTGCCAGCAGTACAGGGGTATCCTACGAGCAGTACTTC

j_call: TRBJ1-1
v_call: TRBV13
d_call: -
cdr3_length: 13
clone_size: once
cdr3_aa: CASSLKGATEAFF
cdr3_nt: TGTGCCAGCAGCTTAAAAGGGGCAACTGAAGCTTTCTTT

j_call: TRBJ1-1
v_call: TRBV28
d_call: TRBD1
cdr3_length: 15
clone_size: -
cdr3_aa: CASSPLGQGNTEAFF
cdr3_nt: TGTGCCAGCAGTCCCCTGGGACAGGGGAACACTGAAGCTTTCTTT

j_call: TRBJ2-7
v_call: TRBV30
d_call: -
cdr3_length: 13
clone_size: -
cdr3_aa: CAWSRPGTYEQYF
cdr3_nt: TGTGCCTGGAGTCGTCCGGGGACCTACGAGCAGTACTTC

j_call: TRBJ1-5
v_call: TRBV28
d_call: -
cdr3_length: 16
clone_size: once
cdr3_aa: CASSYHRVRGNQPQHF
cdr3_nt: TGTGCCAGCAGTTACCACAGGGTGAGAGGCAATCAGCCCCAGCATTTT

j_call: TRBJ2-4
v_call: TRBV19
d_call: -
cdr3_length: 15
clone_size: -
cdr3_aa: CASSITGQRSRIQYF
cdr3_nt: TGTGCCAGTAGTATAACAGGGCAGAGGTCTCGGATTCAGTACTTC

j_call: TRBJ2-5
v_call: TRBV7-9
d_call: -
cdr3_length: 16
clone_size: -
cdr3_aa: CASSPPLAVIQETQYF
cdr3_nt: TGTGCCAGCAGCCCCCCCTTAGCAGTTATCCAAGAGACCCAGTACTTC

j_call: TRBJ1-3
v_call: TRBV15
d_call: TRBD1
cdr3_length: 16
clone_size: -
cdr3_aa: CATSYEGARVGNTIYF
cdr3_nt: TGTGCCACCAGCTATGAGGGGGCACGAGTAGGAAACACCATATATTTT

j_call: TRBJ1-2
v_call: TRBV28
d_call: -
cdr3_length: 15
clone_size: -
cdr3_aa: CASRRQTVRDYGYTF
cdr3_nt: TGTGCCAGCAGGCGTCAGACAGTACGGGACTATGGCTACACCTTC

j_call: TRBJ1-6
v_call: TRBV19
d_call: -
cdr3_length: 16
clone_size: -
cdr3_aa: CASSMLRGQINSPLHF
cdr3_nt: TGTGCCAGTAGTATGCTAAGAGGACAGATTAATTCACCCCTCCACTTT

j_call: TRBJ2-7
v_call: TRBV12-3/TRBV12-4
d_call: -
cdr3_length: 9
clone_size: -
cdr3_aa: CAIGYEQYF
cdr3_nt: TGTGCCATCGGCTACGAGCAGTACTTC

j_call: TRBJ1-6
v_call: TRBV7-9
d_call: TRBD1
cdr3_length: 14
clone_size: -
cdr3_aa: CASSPGQSNSPLHF
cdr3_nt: TGTGCCAGCAGCCCGGGACAGTCGAATTCACCCCTCCACTTT

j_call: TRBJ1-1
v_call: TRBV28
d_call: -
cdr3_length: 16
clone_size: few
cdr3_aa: CASSQGRAPMNTEAFF
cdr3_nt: TGTGCCAGCAGTCAGGGAAGGGCCCCCATGAACACTGAAGCTTTCTTT

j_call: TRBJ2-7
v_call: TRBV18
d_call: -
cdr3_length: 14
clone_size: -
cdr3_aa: CASSPGQSSYEQYF
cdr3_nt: TGTGCCAGCTCACCCGGACAGAGCTCCTACGAGCAGTACTTC

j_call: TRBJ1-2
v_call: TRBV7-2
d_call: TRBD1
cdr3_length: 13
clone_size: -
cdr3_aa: CASSPDRDYGYTF
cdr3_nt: TGTGCCAGCAGCCCGGACAGGGATTATGGCTACACCTTC

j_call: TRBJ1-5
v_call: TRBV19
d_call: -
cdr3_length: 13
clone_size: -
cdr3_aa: CASSGGWDQPQHF
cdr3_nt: TGTGCCAGTTCTGGAGGGTGGGATCAGCCCCAGCATTTT

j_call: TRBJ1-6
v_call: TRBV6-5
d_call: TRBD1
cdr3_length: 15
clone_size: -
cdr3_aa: CASSTTTGVNSPLHF
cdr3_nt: TGTGCCAGCAGTACGACTACAGGGGTGAATTCACCCCTCCACTTT

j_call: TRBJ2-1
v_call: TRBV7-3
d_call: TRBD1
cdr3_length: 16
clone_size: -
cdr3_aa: CASSTRPGTAYNEQFF
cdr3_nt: TGTGCCAGCAGCACCCGTCCCGGGACAGCCTACAATGAGCAGTTCTTC

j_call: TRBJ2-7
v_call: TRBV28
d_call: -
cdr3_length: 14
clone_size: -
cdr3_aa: CASSPDNSLDEQYF
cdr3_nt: TGTGCCAGCTCCCCTGACAACAGCTTGGACGAGCAGTACTTC

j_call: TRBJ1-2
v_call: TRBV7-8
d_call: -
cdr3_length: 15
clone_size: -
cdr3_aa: CASSLGQVANYGYTF
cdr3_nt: TGTGCCAGCAGCTTAGGGCAGGTAGCTAACTATGGCTACACCTTC

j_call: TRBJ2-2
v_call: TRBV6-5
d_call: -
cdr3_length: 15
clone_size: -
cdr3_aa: CASNQGGRPTGELFF
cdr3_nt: TGTGCCAGCAATCAAGGGGGACGTCCGACCGGGGAGCTGTTTTTT

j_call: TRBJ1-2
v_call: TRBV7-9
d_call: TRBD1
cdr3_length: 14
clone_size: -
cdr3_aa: CASSSDRGVGGYTF
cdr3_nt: TGTGCCAGCAGCTCGGACAGGGGTGTAGGTGGCTACACCTTC

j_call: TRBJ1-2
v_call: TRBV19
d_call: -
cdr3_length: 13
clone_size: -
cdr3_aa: CASKISTDYGYTF
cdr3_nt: TGTGCCAGTAAGATTAGCACGGATTATGGCTACACCTTC